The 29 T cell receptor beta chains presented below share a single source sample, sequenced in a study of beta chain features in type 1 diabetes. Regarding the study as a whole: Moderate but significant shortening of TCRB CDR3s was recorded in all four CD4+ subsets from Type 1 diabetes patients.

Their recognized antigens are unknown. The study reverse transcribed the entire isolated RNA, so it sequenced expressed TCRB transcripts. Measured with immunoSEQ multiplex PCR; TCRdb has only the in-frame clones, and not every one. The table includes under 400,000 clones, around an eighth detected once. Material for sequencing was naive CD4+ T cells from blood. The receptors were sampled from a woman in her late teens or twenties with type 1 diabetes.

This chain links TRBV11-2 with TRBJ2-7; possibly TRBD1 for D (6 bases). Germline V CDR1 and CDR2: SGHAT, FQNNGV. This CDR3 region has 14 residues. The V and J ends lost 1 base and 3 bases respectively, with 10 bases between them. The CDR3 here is CASSLGQAVYEQYF. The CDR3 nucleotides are TGTGCCAGCAGCTTAGGACAGGCGGTCTACGAGCAGTACTTC.

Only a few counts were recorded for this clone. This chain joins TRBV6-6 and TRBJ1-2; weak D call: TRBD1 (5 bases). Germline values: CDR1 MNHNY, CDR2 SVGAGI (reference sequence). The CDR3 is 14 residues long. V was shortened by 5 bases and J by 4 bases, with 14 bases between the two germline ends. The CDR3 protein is CASSQGVLSYGYTF. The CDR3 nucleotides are TGTGCCAGCAGTCAAGGGGTCCTCAGCTATGGCTACACCTTC.

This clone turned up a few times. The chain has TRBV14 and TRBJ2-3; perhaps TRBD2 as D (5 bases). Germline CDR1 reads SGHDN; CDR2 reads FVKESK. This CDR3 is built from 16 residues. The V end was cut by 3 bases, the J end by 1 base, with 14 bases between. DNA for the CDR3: TGTGCCAGCAGCCAGGGCGAGTGGACTCGCACAGATACGCAGTATTTT. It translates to CASSQGEWTRTDTQYF.

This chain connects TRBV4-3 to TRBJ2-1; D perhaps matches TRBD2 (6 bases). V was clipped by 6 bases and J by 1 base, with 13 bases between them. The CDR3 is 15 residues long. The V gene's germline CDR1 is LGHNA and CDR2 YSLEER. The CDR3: CASRTSDNSYNEQFF. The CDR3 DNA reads TGCGCCAGCAGGACTAGTGATAATTCCTACAATGAGCAGTTCTTC.

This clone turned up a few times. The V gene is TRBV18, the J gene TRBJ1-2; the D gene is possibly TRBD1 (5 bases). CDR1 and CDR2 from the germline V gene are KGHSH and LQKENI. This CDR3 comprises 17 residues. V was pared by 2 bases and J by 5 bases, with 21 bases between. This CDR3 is CASSPRLEWGAEYGYTF. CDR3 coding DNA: TGTGCCAGCTCACCAAGGTTAGAGTGGGGCGCTGAGTATGGCTACACCTTC.

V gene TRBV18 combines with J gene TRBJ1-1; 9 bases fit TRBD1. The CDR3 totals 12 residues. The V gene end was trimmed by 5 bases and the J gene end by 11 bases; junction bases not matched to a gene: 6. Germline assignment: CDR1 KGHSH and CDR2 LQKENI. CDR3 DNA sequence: TGTGCCAGCTCAACGAGGACAGGGGTTGCTTTCTTT. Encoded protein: CASSTRTGVAFF.

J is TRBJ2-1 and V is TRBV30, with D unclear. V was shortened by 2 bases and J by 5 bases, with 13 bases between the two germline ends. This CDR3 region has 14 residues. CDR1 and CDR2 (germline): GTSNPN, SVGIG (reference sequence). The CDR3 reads CAWSPQVPHNEQFF. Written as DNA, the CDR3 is TGTGCCTGGAGTCCCCAGGTCCCTCACAATGAGCAGTTCTTC.

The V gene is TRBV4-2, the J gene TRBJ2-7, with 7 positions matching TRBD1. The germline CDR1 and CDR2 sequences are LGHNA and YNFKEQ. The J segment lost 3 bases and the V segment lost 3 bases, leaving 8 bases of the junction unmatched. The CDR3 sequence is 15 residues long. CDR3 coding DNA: TGTGCCAGCAGCCAGCACAGGGGTTCCGGCTACGAGCAGTACTTC. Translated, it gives CASSQHRGSGYEQYF.

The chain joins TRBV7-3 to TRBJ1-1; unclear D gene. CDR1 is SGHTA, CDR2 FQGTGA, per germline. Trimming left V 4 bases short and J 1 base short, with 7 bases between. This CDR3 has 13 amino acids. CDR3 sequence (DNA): TGTGCCAGCAGCTCCCTTCCGAACACTGAAGCTTTCTTT. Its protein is CASSSLPNTEAFF.

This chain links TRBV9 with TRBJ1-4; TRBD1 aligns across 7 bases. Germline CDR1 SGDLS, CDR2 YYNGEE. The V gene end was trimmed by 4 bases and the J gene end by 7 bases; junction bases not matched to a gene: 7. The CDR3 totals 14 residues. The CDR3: CASSSRQGIEKLFF. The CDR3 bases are TGTGCCAGCAGCTCCAGACAGGGCATTGAAAAACTGTTTTTT. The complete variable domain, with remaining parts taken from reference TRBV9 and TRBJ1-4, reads DSGVTQTPKHLITATGQRVTLRCSPRSGDLSVYWYQQSLDQGLQFLIQYYNGEERAKGNILERFSAQQFPDLHSELNLSSLELGDSALYFCASSSRQGIEKLFFGSGTQLSVL.

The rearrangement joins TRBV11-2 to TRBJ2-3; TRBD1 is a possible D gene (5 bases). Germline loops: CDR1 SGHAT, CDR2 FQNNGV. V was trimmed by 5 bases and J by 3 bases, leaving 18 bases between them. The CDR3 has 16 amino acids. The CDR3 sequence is CASSAQGSWGTDTQYF. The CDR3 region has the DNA TGTGCCAGCAGCGCTCAGGGATCATGGGGTACAGATACGCAGTATTTT.

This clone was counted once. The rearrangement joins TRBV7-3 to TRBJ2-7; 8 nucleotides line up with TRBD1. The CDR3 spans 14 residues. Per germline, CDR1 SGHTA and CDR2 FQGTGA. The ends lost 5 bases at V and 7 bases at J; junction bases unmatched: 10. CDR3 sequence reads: CASSPGQGAGEQYF. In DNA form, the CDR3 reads TGTGCCAGCAGCCCGGGTCAGGGGGCTGGGGAGCAGTACTTC.

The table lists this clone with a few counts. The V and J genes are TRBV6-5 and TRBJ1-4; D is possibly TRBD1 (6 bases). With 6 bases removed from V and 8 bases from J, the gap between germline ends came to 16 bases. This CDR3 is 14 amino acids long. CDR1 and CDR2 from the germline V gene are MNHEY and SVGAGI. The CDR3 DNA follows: TGTGCCAGCAGACCCGGGACACCTCGGGAAAAACTGTTTTTT. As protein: CASRPGTPREKLFF.

The CDR3 coding sequence is TGTGCCACCAGCAGAGGTGGGGGCTTGGTTACTGAAGCTTTCTTT. Translated, it gives CATSRGGGLVTEAFF. This chain joins TRBV15 and TRBJ1-1, with TRBD1 as a possible D gene (6 bases). CDR1 and CDR2 (germline): LNHNV, YYDKDF (reference sequence). The V end was cut by 1 base, the J end by 5 bases, with 14 bases between. The CDR3 covers 15 residues.

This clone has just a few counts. CDR3 region: CSVQGREWEQFF. CDR3 sequence (DNA): TGCAGCGTCCAGGGGAGGGAATGGGAGCAGTTCTTC. This chain joins TRBV29-1 and TRBJ2-1, with D possibly TRBD2 on 7 matching bases. Germline V CDR1 and CDR2: SQVTM, ANQGSEA. The CDR3 consists of 12 residues. The V end was cut by 6 bases, the J end by 10 bases, with 16 bases between.

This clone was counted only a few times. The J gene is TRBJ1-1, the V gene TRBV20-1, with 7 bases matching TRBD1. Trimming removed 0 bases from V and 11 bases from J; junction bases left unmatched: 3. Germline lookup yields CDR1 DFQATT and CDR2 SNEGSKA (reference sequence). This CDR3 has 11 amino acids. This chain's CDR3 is CSARERGPAFF. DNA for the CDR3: TGCAGTGCTAGAGAGAGGGGGCCCGCTTTCTTT.

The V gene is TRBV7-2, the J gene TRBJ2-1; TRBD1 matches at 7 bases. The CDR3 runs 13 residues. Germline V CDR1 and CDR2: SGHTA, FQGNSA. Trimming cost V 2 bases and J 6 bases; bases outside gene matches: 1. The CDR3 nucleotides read TGTGCCAGCAGCTTAAGGGGGCTCAATGAGCAGTTCTTC. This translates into CASSLRGLNEQFF.

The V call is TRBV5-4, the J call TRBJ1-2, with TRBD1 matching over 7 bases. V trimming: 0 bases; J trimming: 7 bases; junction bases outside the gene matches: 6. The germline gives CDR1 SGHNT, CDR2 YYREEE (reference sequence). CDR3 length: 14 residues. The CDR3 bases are TGTGCCAGCAGCTTGGGACAGGGCGTAGGTGGCTACACCTTC. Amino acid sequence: CASSLGQGVGGYTF. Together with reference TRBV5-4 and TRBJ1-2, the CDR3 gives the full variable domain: ETGVTQSPTHLIKTRGQQVTLRCSSQSGHNTVSWYQQALGQGPQFIFQYYREEENGRGNFPPRFSGLQFPNYSSELNVNALELDDSALYLCASSLGQGVGGYTFGSGTRLTVV.

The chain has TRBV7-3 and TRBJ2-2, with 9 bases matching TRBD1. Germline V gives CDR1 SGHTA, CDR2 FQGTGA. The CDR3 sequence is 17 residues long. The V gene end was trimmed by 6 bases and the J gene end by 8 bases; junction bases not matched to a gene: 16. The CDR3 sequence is CASSPSLGTGTIGELFF. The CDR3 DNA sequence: TGTGCCAGCAGTCCCTCCTTAGGGACAGGGACTATAGGGGAGCTGTTTTTT.

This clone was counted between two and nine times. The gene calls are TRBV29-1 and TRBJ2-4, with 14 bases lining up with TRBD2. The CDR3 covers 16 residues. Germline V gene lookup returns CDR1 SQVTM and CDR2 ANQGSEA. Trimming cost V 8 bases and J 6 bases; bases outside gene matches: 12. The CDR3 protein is CSIRSGTSGRLNIQYF. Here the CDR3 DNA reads TGCAGCATCCGCAGCGGGACTAGCGGGAGATTAAACATTCAGTACTTC.

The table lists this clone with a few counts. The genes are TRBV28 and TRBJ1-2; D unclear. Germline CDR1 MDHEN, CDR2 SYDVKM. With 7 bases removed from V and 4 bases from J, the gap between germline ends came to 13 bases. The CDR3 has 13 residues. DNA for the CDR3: TGTGCCAGCAACCTCCGGGGTGCCTATGGCTACACCTTC. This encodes CASNLRGAYGYTF.

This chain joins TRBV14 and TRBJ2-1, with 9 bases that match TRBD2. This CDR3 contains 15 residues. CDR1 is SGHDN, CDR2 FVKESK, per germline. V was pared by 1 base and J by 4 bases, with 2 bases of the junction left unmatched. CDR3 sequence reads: CASSQGLAVYNEQFF. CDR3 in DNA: TGTGCCAGCAGCCAAGGACTAGCGGTTTACAATGAGCAGTTCTTC.

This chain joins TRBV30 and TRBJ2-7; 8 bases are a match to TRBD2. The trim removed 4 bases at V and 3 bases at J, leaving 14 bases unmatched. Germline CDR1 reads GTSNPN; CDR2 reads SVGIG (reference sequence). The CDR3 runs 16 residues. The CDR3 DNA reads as TGTGCCTGGAATAGCCCCAGCGGGAGTTCCCTCTACGAGCAGTACTTC. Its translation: CAWNSPSGSSLYEQYF.

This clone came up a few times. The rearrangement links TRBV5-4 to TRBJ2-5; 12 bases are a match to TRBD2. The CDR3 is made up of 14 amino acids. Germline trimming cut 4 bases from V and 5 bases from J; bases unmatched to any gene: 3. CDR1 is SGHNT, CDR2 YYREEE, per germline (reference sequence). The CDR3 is CASSTGLAGETQYF. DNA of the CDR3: TGTGCCAGCAGCACAGGACTAGCGGGGGAGACCCAGTACTTC.

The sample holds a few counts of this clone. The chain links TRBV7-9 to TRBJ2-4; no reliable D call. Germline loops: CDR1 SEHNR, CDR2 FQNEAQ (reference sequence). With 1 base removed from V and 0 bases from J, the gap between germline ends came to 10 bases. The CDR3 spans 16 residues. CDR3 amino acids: CASSLGAALAKNIQYF. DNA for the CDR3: TGTGCCAGCAGCTTAGGGGCAGCATTAGCCAAAAACATTCAGTACTTC. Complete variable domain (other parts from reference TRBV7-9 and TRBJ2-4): DTGVSQNPRHKITKRGQNVTFRCDPISEHNRLYWYRQTLGQGPEFLTYFQNEAQLEKSRLLSDRFSAERPKGSFSTLEIQRTEQGDSAMYLCASSLGAALAKNIQYFGAGTRLSVL.

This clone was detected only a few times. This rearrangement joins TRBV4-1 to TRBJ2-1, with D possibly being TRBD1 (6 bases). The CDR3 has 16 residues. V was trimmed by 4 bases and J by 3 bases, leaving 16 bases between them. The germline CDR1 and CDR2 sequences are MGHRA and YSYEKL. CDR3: CASSLARTAFYNEQFF. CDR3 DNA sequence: TGCGCCAGCAGCCTTGCAAGGACAGCATTCTACAATGAGCAGTTCTTC.

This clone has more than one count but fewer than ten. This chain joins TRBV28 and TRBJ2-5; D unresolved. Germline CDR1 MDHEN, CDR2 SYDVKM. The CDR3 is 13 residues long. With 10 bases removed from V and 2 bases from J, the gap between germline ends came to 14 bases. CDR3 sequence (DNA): TGTGCCACCCTAAGGAGACTGCAAGAGACCCAGTACTTC. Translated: CATLRRLQETQYF.

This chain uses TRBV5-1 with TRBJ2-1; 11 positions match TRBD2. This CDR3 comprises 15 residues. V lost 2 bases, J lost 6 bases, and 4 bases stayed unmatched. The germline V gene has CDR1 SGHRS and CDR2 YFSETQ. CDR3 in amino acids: CASSFLAGGGNEQFF. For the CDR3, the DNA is TGCGCCAGCAGCTTCCTAGCGGGAGGTGGCAATGAGCAGTTCTTC.

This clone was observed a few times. The CDR3 bases are TGTGCCAGCAGCGCCGGGGGCGGGGGTGCATACGAGCAGTACTTC. Translating it yields CASSAGGGGAYEQYF. The chain carries TRBV9 and TRBJ2-7, with D possibly TRBD2 on 7 matching bases. Germline CDR1 reads SGDLS; CDR2 reads YYNGEE. Trimming removed 3 bases from V and 4 bases from J, with 17 bases in between. This CDR3 has 15 residues.